These T cell receptor beta chains were read from a single sample in a study of cytomegalovirus exposure and HLA in healthy donors. Clones were sequenced by immunoSEQ multiplex PCR, and TCRdb holds only the in-frame ones, with some missing. The table lists 100,000 to 150,000 clones, 65% to 80% of them singletons, with around 1.9% in the top ten. Sequencing was carried out using PBMCs. These receptors all come from a woman in her 40s in good health and CMV-seronegative. Each CDR3 is given with its conserved first and last residue. Clone sizes are given selectively: once, few, many, or a class where the clone is expanded.

V gene	J gene	clone size	CDR3 protein
TRBV27	TRBJ1-1	.	CASYRGEAFF
TRBV5-4	TRBJ2-1	.	CASRTSGGASSYNEQFF
TRBV27	TRBJ1-2	.	CASSLSRQSVGYTF
TRBV7-8	TRBJ2-7	.	CASSSRQGPSYEQYF
TRBV7-7	TRBJ2-1	once	CASSQAAGTATYNEQFF
TRBV6-1	TRBJ2-6	.	CASSAQGANVLTF
TRBV6-6	TRBJ1-5	.	CASGLQGALDQPQHF
TRBV5-1	TRBJ2-5	.	CASSLMGHSQETQYF
TRBV7-2	TRBJ1-6	.	CASSFSGGMDNSPLHF
TRBV11-2	TRBJ2-1	.	CASSFGTSGYNEQFF
TRBV5-1	TRBJ2-3	.	CASSSTGGSDTQYF
TRBV4-2	TRBJ2-7	.	CASSSGTGFPEQYF
TRBV29-1	TRBJ1-1	.	CSVEYRDRGRTTEAFF
TRBV4-1	TRBJ2-7	.	CASSQDISPTYEQYF
TRBV6-1	TRBJ1-2	.	CATTGCYTF